A selection of T cell receptor beta chains follows, all from one sample in a study of blood T cell repertoires in COVID-19. The protocol was immunoSEQ multiplex PCR, while the TCRdb copy is restricted to in-frame clones and leaves out a portion. The sample consists of 130,000 to 150,000 clones, around 83% of them appearing once. The sequencing input was peripheral blood. The receptors come from a woman older than 75 with acute or convalescent COVID-19. CDR3s include the opening cysteine and the closing phenylalanine or tryptophan. Each record gives: clone size, J gene, V gene, D gene, CDR3 protein, CDR3 DNA. D genes are given only for firm matches. Clone size, where shown, is once, few, many, or a class for clones that have expanded.

>.|TRBJ2-5|TRBV2|TRBD2
CASTRTSGGRETQYF
TGTGCCAGCACCAGGACTAGCGGGGGGAGAGAGACCCAGTACTTC
>.|TRBJ2-5|TRBV9|.
CASSVAPGQKETQYF
TGTGCCAGCAGCGTAGCCCCTGGACAGAAAGAGACCCAGTACTTC
>.|TRBJ1-1|TRBV10-3|TRBD1
CAISLTLTGDAEAFF
TGTGCCATCAGTCTAACGTTGACAGGGGACGCTGAAGCTTTCTTT
>.|TRBJ2-4|TRBV6-5|TRBD1
CASSPGTGDGNIQYF
TGTGCCAGCAGTCCAGGGACAGGGGATGGAAACATTCAGTACTTC
>.|TRBJ1-5|TRBV25-1|.
CASSELGARQPQHF
TGTGCCAGCAGTGAACTGGGAGCAAGACAGCCCCAGCATTTT
>.|TRBJ2-3|TRBV7-8|TRBD2
CASSLAPLAGVTDTQYF
TGTGCCAGCAGCTTAGCCCCCCTAGCGGGGGTCACAGATACGCAGTATTTT
>.|TRBJ1-2|TRBV2|TRBD1
CASTTTGQGSGANYGYTF
TGTGCCAGCACCACGACCGGACAGGGGTCAGGGGCTAACTATGGCTACACCTTC
>.|TRBJ1-2|TRBV9|.
CASSGRFRGSPGYTF
TGTGCCAGCAGCGGCCGGTTCAGGGGCTCGCCCGGCTACACCTTC
>.|TRBJ2-5|TRBV18|.
CASSPPAQQETQYF
TGTGCCAGCTCACCACCAGCGCAGCAAGAGACCCAGTACTTC
>.|TRBJ1-5|TRBV19|.
CASSTGQLSNQPQHF
TGTGCCAGTAGTACCGGACAACTTAGCAATCAGCCCCAGCATTTT
>.|TRBJ2-2|TRBV3-1/TRBV3-2|TRBD2
CASSQEVAGGQDTGELFF
TGTGCCAGCAGCCAAGAAGTAGCGGGGGGGCAGGACACCGGGGAGCTGTTTTTT
>few|TRBJ2-1|TRBV15|TRBD1
CATSDGQGWYNEQFF
TGTGCCACCAGCGACGGACAGGGATGGTACAATGAGCAGTTCTTC
>.|TRBJ1-3|TRBV15|.
CATSLGGGNTIYF
TGTGCCACCAGCCTCGGGGGAGGAAACACCATATATTTT
>.|TRBJ1-5|TRBV5-1|.
CASSLAGRANQPQHF
TGCGCCAGCAGCTTGGCGGGCAGGGCAAATCAGCCCCAGCATTTT
>.|TRBJ2-1|TRBV2|.
CASSDEEIYNEQFF
TGTGCCAGCAGTGACGAGGAGATCTACAATGAGCAGTTCTTC
>few|TRBJ1-6|TRBV5-6|.
CASSPRQELVVHF
TGTGCCAGCAGCCCCCGACAGGAATTGGTCGTTCACTTT
>.|TRBJ2-3|TRBV2|TRBD1
CASTEQGAGGDTQYF
TGTGCCAGCACTGAACAGGGGGCAGGAGGAGATACGCAGTATTTT
>.|TRBJ1-2|TRBV3-1/TRBV3-2|.
CASSQSDYGYTF
TGTGCCAGCAGCCAATCAGACTATGGCTACACCTTC
>.|TRBJ1-2|TRBV11-2|.
CASTRSTGNYGYTF
TGTGCCAGCACCCGATCGACGGGAAACTATGGCTACACCTTC
>.|TRBJ1-2|TRBV27|TRBD1
CASRRGQGYGYTF
TGTGCCAGCAGGAGGGGACAGGGCTATGGCTACACCTTC
>once|TRBJ2-1|TRBV7-2|TRBD1
CASSPHAGQAYNEQFF
TGTGCCAGCAGCCCACATGCCGGACAGGCCTACAATGAGCAGTTCTTC
>.|TRBJ1-2|TRBV2|.
CASSEGGGVGGYTF
TGTGCCAGCAGTGAAGGCGGCGGCGTAGGTGGCTACACCTTC
>.|TRBJ1-2|TRBV7-9|.
CASSLGDSKGDGYTF
TGTGCCAGCAGCTTAGGGGACTCAAAGGGCGATGGCTACACCTTC
>.|TRBJ1-3|TRBV4-3|.
CASSQDRAGSGNTIYF
TGCGCCAGCAGCCAAGATCGCGCAGGGTCTGGAAACACCATATATTTT
>.|TRBJ2-2|TRBV19|TRBD1
CASSTGTGGTGELFF
TGTGCCAGTAGTACGGGGACAGGGGGCACCGGGGAGCTGTTTTTT
>.|TRBJ1-2|TRBV9|.
CASSVQGYDGYTF
TGTGCCAGCAGCGTACAGGGATATGACGGCTACACCTTC
>.|TRBJ1-2|TRBV6-2/TRBV6-3|.
CASSFDSARNYGYTF
TGTGCCAGCAGCTTCGACAGTGCCCGCAACTATGGCTACACCTTC
>few|TRBJ1-2|TRBV11-2|.
CASREQGSEGYTF
TGTGCCAGCAGGGAACAGGGCTCGGAGGGCTACACCTTC
>once|TRBJ1-1|TRBV5-1|.
CASSLAAGFFEAFF
TGCGCCAGCAGCTTGGCCGCCGGGTTTTTTGAAGCTTTCTTT